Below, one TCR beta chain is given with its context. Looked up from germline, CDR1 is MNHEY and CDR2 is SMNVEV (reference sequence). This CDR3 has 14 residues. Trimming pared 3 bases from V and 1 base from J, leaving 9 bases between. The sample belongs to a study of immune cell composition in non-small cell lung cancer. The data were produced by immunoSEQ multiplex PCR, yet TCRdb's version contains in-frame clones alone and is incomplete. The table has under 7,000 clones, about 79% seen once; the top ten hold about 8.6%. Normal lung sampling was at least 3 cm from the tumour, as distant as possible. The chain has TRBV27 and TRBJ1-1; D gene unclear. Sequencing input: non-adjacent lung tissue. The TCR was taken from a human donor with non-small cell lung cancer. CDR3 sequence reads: CASSFFEGNTEAFF. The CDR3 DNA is TGTGCCAGCAGTTTCTTCGAGGGGAACACTGAAGCTTTCTTT.